Shown below are 2 T cell receptor beta chains from a single sample sequenced in a study of blood T cell repertoires in COVID-19. This table comes from immunoSEQ multiplex PCR, and its TCRdb copy is limited to in-frame clones, with some not included. The sample has roughly 220,000 clones, almost 90% seen once. Sequencing was done on a sample of PBMCs or T cells enriched from blood (not recorded which). Source of these receptors: a woman aged 45-65 years with acute COVID-19.

V is TRBV6-5 and J is TRBJ1-2; 9 nucleotides align to TRBD1. Germline-derived CDR1 and CDR2 are MNHEY and SVGAGI. J gave up 6 bases and V 6 bases, and 8 bases lay outside the gene matches. The CDR3 is made up of 14 amino acids. In DNA form, the CDR3 reads TGTGCCAGCAGATCTCAGCGGGACAGGGATGGCTACACCTTC. It codes for CASRSQRDRDGYTF.

The V gene is TRBV7-2, the J gene TRBJ1-2; unclear D gene. The CDR3 is made up of 11 amino acids. The germline V and J ends were trimmed by 5 bases and 2 bases, with 3 bases remaining between them. Germline V gene sequence: CDR1 SGHTA, CDR2 FQGNSA. This CDR3 reads CASSRNYGYTF. The CDR3 DNA reads TGTGCCAGCAGCCGGAACTATGGCTACACCTTC.